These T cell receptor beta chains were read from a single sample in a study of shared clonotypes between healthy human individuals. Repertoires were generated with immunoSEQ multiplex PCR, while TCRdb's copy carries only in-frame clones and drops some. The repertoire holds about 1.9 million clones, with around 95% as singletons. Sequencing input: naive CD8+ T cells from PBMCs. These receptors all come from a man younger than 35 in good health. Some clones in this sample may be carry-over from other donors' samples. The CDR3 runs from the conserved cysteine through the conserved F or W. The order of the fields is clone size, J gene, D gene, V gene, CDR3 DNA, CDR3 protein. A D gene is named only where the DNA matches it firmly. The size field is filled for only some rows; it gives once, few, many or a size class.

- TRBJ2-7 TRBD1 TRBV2 TGTGCCAGCAGGCCGGGACAGAGCTCCTACGAGCAGTACTTC CASRPGQSSYEQYF
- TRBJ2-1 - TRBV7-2 TGTGCCAGCAGCTTAGAGCGGATTCCGTTCTTC CASSLERIPFF
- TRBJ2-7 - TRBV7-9 TGTGCCAGCAGCTCCGGGGTCCTCGGGCAGTACTTC CASSSGVLGQYF
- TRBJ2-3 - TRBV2 TGTGCCAGAGGGACAACGGGGGAAGATACGCAGTATTTT CARGTTGEDTQYF
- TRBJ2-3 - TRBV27 TGTGCCAGCAGTTTATCCTCCAACCAGGGAATCACAGATACGCAGTATTTT CASSLSSNQGITDTQYF
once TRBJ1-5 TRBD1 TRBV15 TGTGCCACCAGCGCGGGTACAGGGGGCAATCAGCCCCAGCATTTT CATSAGTGGNQPQHF
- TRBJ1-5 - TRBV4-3 TGCGCCAGCAGCCAAGATCTCTCCTTTTCGGAACAAGGGTATCAGCCCCAGCATTTT CASSQDLSFSEQGYQPQHF
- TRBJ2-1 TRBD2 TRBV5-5 TGTGCCAGCAGCTTGGTGACTAGCGGGTGGTACAATGAGCAGTTCTTC CASSLVTSGWYNEQFF
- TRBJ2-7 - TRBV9 TGTGCCAGCAGCGTAGCGGCGGGCGGGTCCTACGAGCAGTACTTC CASSVAAGGSYEQYF
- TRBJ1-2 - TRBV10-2 TGCGCCAGCCTAGGGGTGGCTAACTATGGCTACACCTTC CASLGVANYGYTF
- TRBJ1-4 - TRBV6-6 TGTGCCAGCAGTTACTCGATGGGTAGCGCTAATGAAAAACTGTTTTTT CASSYSMGSANEKLFF
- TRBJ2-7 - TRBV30 TGTGCCTGGAGGGTGCCTAGATCCTACGAGCAGTACTTC CAWRVPRSYEQYF
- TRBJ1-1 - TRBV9 TGTGCCAGCAGCGTAAGTGGCACGGCGGCCACTGAAGCTTTCTTT CASSVSGTAATEAFF
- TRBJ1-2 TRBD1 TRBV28 TGTGCCAGCAGCCCTCTAGGGACAGGGGTGGGAGGCTACACCTTC CASSPLGTGVGGYTF
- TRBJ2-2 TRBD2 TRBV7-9 TGTGCCAGCAGTTCCGGGACTAGCGGAACCCTACCGAACACCGGGGAGCTGTTTTTT CASSSGTSGTLPNTGELFF
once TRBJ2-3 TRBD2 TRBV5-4 TGTGCCAGCAGCCTACTAGCGGGGGGGCACACAGATACGCAGTATTTT CASSLLAGGHTDTQYF
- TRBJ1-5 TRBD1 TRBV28 TGTACCAGCAGTTTAGGACAGGGTAATCAGCCCCAGCATTTT CTSSLGQGNQPQHF
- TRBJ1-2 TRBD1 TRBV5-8 TGTGCCAGCAACCTACCGACAGGGAATGGCTACACCTTC CASNLPTGNGYTF
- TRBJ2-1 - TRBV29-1 TGCAGCGTTGAGAGGGTTTCCTACAATGAGCAGTTCTTC CSVERVSYNEQFF
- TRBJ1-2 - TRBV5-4 TGTGCCAGCAGCCTGGGTTATTTCGAATCCTATGGCTACACCTTC CASSLGYFESYGYTF
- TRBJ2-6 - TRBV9 TGTGCCAGCAGCGTAGCGCAGGGTTTTATCTCTGGGGCCAACGTCCTGACTTTC CASSVAQGFISGANVLTF
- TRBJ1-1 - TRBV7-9 TGTGCCAGCAGAACAACAGGAGAGGCTGGCACTGAAGCTTTCTTT CASRTTGEAGTEAFF
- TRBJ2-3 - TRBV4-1 TGCGCCAGCAGCCTTGGGAGTAGCACAGATACGCAGTATTTT CASSLGSSTDTQYF
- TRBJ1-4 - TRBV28 TGTGCCAGCAGTACTCTCAGGGTAACTAATGAAAAACTGTTTTTT CASSTLRVTNEKLFF
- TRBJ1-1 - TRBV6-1 TGTGCCAGCAGTGAATTGGGTTATATGAACACTGAAGCTTTCTTT CASSELGYMNTEAFF
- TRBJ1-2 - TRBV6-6 TGTGCCAGCATGCTAAGCGGTGGCTACACCTTC CASMLSGGYTF
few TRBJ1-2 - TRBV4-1 TGCGCCAGCAGCCAAGCCCCCGCAGGGGCTATCGGTGGCTACACCTTC CASSQAPAGAIGGYTF
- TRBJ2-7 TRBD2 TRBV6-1 TGTGCCAGCAGCAAACCGGGACTAGCGGCCTACGAGCAGTACTTC CASSKPGLAAYEQYF
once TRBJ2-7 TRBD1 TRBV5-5 TGTGCCAGCAGCCTCTCCTTGGGACAGTCCTACGAGCAGTACTTC CASSLSLGQSYEQYF
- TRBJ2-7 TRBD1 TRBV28 TGTGCCAGCGGACAGGGGAATGAGCAGTACTTC CASGQGNEQYF
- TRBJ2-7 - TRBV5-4 TGTGCCAGCAGCTTAGGGCAGGGTTTCCACGAGCAGTACTTC CASSLGQGFHEQYF
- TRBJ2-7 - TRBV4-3 TGCGCCAGCAGCCAAGATTTGCGATTCCCCGAGCAGTACTTC CASSQDLRFPEQYF
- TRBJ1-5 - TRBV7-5 TGTGCCAGAAGCTCGGACAGCGGATGGCAGCCCCAGCATTTT CARSSDSGWQPQHF
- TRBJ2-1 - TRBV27 TGTGCCAGCAGTCCCCAGGGGCTCCCGGCTTACAATGAGCAGTTCTTC CASSPQGLPAYNEQFF
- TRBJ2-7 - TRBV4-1 TGCGCCAGCAGCCAAGGTCCGGGCCCGGGGGTGCCCTACGAGCAGTACTTC CASSQGPGPGVPYEQYF
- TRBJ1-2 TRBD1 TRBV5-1 TGCGCCAGCAGCTTGATGGGGACAGCTAACTATGGCTACACCTTC CASSLMGTANYGYTF
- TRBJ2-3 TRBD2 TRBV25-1 TGTGCCAGCGGTAGCGGGAGGAGCACAGATACGCAGTATTTT CASGSGRSTDTQYF
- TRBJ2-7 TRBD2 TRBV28 TGTGCCACCAAGGCTTATAGCGGGCCCCTCTACGAGCAGTACTTC CATKAYSGPLYEQYF
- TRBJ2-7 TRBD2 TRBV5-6 TGTGCCAGCAGCCCCGGGACTCGGGAGGACGAGCAGTACTTC CASSPGTREDEQYF